This T cell receptor beta chain originates from a study of blood T cell repertoires in COVID-19. V was shortened by 2 bases and J by 4 bases, with 3 bases between the two germline ends. Germline loops: CDR1 MNHNS, CDR2 SASEGT. This CDR3 is built from 12 residues. Method: immunoSEQ multiplex PCR; TCRdb's copy keeps in-frame clones and lacks some. This table has 350,000 or so clones, approximately 92% appearing once. Sequencing input: PBMCs or T cells enriched from blood (not recorded which). V and J are TRBV6-1 and TRBJ1-3; D is undetermined. The sequence derives from a woman in her twenties or thirties who had recovered from COVID-19. DNA of the CDR3: TGTGCCAGCAGTGAACAAGGAAACACCATATATTTT. Protein sequence: CASSEQGNTIYF.